The sequence of this T cell receptor (beta chain) was determined in a study of blood T cell repertoires in COVID-19. Here immunoSEQ multiplex PCR was the method, and the copy in TCRdb shows in-frame clones only, minus some. In the table there are a few hundred thousand clones, around 87% of which are singletons. Sequencing was done on a sample of PBMCs or T cells enriched from blood (not recorded which). The source of this sequence is a woman in her thirties or forties who had recovered from COVID-19.

The DNA of the CDR3 is TGTGCCAGCAGTAGGCCCAGGGAATCGAATTCACCCCTCCACTTT. Translated, it gives CASSRPRESNSPLHF. The chain combines TRBV6-5 with TRBJ1-6; tentatively, D is TRBD1 (5 bases). The CDR3 length is 15 residues. Germline CDR1 and CDR2: MNHEY and SVGAGI. V was pared by 5 bases and J by 7 bases, with 15 bases between.